Below, 30 T cell receptor beta chains from the same sample are listed, as sequenced in a study of shared clonotypes between healthy human individuals. Data came from immunoSEQ multiplex PCR; TCRdb stores just in-frame clones and leaves some out. The sample has around 690,000 clones; 90% are singletons. Material for sequencing was memory CD8+ T cells from PBMCs. The subset was: CD45RO+ cells pooled with CCR7-negative TemRA cells. These receptors were collected from a man aged 18 to 29 in good health. Some clones in this sample may be carry-over from other donors' samples.

This sequence joins TRBV28 and TRBJ2-7; TRBD1 or TRBD2 may be the D gene (5 bases each). CDR3 length: 16 amino acids. The germline V gene has CDR1 MDHEN and CDR2 SYDVKM. Between the trimmed V and J ends, which lost 6 bases and 3 bases, there was a span of 21 bases. The chain's CDR3 is CASSRRRDPSLYEQYF. CDR3 nucleotides: TGTGCCAGCAGCCGACGCCGGGACCCTTCCCTCTACGAGCAGTACTTC.

V is TRBV19 and J is TRBJ1-2; the D gene is possibly TRBD1 (6 bases). V lost 5 bases and J 4 bases, leaving 14 bases between the germline ends. The CDR3 has 14 residues. The germline CDR1 and CDR2 sequences are LNHDA and SQIVND (reference sequence). In nucleotides, the CDR3 is TGTGCCAGTAGTCCAAAGGGGGGATTCTATGGCTACACCTTC. Protein sequence: CASSPKGGFYGYTF.

This clone has just one count. Additional DNA sequences in this sample encode the identical CDR3. This chain joins TRBV9 and TRBJ2-6; a weak D match, TRBD2 (6 bases). The CDR3 is made up of 15 amino acids. Between the trimmed V and J ends, which lost 2 bases and 2 bases, there was a span of 8 bases. Germline V gene data show CDR1 as SGDLS and CDR2 as YYNGEE. As DNA, the CDR3 is TGTGCCAGCAGCGTGTGGGGGGCTGGGGCCAACGTCCTGACTTTC. It codes for CASSVWGAGANVLTF. Based on the CDR3 plus reference TRBV9 and TRBJ2-6, the full variable domain is DSGVTQTPKHLITATGQRVTLRCSPRSGDLSVYWYQQSLDQGLQFLIQYYNGEERAKGNILERFSAQQFPDLHSELNLSSLELGDSALYFCASSVWGAGANVLTFGAGSRLTVL.

This clone has more than one count but fewer than ten. This chain joins TRBV7-9 and TRBJ1-1, with D possibly matching TRBD1 (5 bases). With 0 bases removed from V and 4 bases from J, the gap between germline ends came to 6 bases. Germline CDR1 is SEHNR and CDR2 is FQNEAQ (reference sequence). This CDR3 region has 13 residues. CDR3 residues: CASSLAGVTEAFF. DNA of the CDR3: TGTGCCAGCAGCTTAGCAGGGGTCACTGAAGCTTTCTTT.

The rearrangement joins TRBV7-9 to TRBJ1-3, with no clear D. Trimming removed 5 bases from V and 0 bases from J, with 14 bases in between. Germline loops: CDR1 SEHNR, CDR2 FQNEAQ (reference sequence). The CDR3 is made up of 16 amino acids. The DNA for the CDR3 is TGTGCCAGCAGCGGTAGGACGGAGTTCTCTGGAAACACCATATATTTT. Amino acid sequence: CASSGRTEFSGNTIYF.

The chain is built from TRBV6-5 and TRBJ1-4; D might be TRBD1 (6 bases). This CDR3 is built from 14 residues. Trimming cost V 6 bases and J 5 bases, with 13 bases left between them. The germline gives CDR1 MNHEY, CDR2 SVGAGI. The CDR3 loop is CASRKQGLNEKLFF. The CDR3 coding sequence is TGTGCCAGCAGAAAACAGGGACTCAATGAAAAACTGTTTTTT.

The V and J genes are TRBV7-9 and TRBJ1-2; a weak D match, TRBD1 (5 bases). V dropped 5 bases and J dropped 1 base, with 14 bases sitting between them. The CDR3 totals 15 residues. Germline V gives CDR1 SEHNR, CDR2 FQNEAQ (reference sequence). CDR3 sequence: CASSRLTVSNYGYTF. The CDR3 coding sequence is TGTGCCAGCAGCCGCCTGACAGTCAGTAACTATGGCTACACCTTC.

This sequence joins TRBV5-8 and TRBJ1-4, with 8 bases identical to TRBD1. The ends lost 4 bases at V and 5 bases at J; junction bases unmatched: 7. The CDR3 has 15 amino acids. The germline V gene encodes CDR1 SGHTS and CDR2 YDEGEE. DNA for the CDR3: TGTGCCAGCAGCGAGGACAGGGCGGAGAATGAAAAACTGTTTTTT. Translated: CASSEDRAENEKLFF.

The rearrangement links TRBV7-9 to TRBJ2-1, with no clear D. The CDR3 runs to 12 residues. Trimming removed 3 bases at V and 6 bases at J, with 6 bases between. The germline V gene has CDR1 SEHNR and CDR2 FQNEAQ (reference sequence). The CDR3 coding sequence is TGTGCCAGCAGCTTTAGCAGCAATGAGCAGTTCTTC. Translated: CASSFSSNEQFF.

The CDR3: CASSQEGDANGYTF. CDR3 sequence (DNA): TGCGCCAGCAGCCAAGAAGGGGATGCTAATGGCTACACCTTC. The chain couples TRBV4-1 to TRBJ1-2; TRBD1 is a possible D gene (5 bases). V dropped 0 bases and J dropped 6 bases, with 11 bases sitting between them. Germline V gene sequence: CDR1 MGHRA, CDR2 YSYEKL. The length of the CDR3 is 14 residues.

Note on this clone: This same CDR3 is encoded by further DNA sequences in the sample. The CDR3 coding sequence is TGTGCCAGCGGCTTTAATCAGCCCCAGCATTTT. It encodes CASGFNQPQHF. The chain uses TRBV27 and TRBJ1-5; D is unclear. The CDR3 has 11 amino acids. Trimming left V 8 bases short and J 4 bases short, with 6 bases between. CDR1 MNHEY and CDR2 SMNVEV come from the germline V gene (reference sequence).

For the CDR3, the DNA is TGTGCCAGCAGTCCCAAGATTGGCAGGAACTACGAGCAGTACTTC. Translation: CASSPKIGRNYEQYF. The chain combines TRBV28 with TRBJ2-7, with D unclear. CDR1 and CDR2 from the germline V gene are MDHEN and SYDVKM. V was trimmed by 5 bases and J by 3 bases, leaving 17 bases between them. The CDR3 is 15 amino acids. Full variable domain (remainder filled in from reference TRBV28 and TRBJ2-7): DVKVTQSSRYLVKRTGEKVFLECVQDMDHENMFWYRQDPGLGLRLIYFSYDVKMKEKGDIPEGYSVSREKKERFSLILESASTNQTSMYLCASSPKIGRNYEQYFGPGTRLTVT.

The J gene is TRBJ2-3, the V gene TRBV9; the match to TRBD2 covers 7 bases. After removal of 4 bases from V and 8 bases from J, the junction contained 13 bases not matched to a gene. Germline CDR1 and CDR2: SGDLS and YYNGEE. The CDR3 spans 15 residues. The DNA of the CDR3 is TGTGCCAGCAGCCCCAAGAGCGGGAATCAAGTTACGCAGTATTTT. As protein: CASSPKSGNQVTQYF.

Regarding this clone: Germline and junction disagree at one end, which may indicate a read error. J is TRBJ2-7 and V is TRBV7-6; 12 bases are shared with TRBD2. There are 15 residues in the CDR3. Germline assignment: CDR1 SGHVS and CDR2 FNYEAQ. The CDR3 sequence is CASSLAGGGFYEQYF. CDR3 sequence (DNA): TGTGCCAGCAGCCTAGCGGGAGGGGGTTTTTACGAGCAGTACTTC.

The chain links TRBV4-3 to TRBJ2-2, with 7 positions matching TRBD1. V shed 6 bases and J 6 bases; nucleotides not matched to a gene: 4. Per germline, CDR1 LGHNA and CDR2 YSLEER. The CDR3 spans 13 residues. The CDR3 DNA is TGCGCCAGCAGTAGACAGGGTGCCGGGGAGCTGTTTTTT. Translating it yields CASSRQGAGELFF.

The chain employs TRBV7-9 and TRBJ1-1; no definite D call. CDR3 size: 15 residues. Germline V gene sequence: CDR1 SEHNR, CDR2 FQNEAQ (reference sequence). Trimming removed 7 bases at V and 4 bases at J, with 19 bases between. The CDR3 bases are TGTGCCAGCACTTGGGATTCGAATAGCGGCACTGAAGCTTTCTTT. Residues: CASTWDSNSGTEAFF.

The chain links TRBV5-6 to TRBJ2-7; D possibly corresponds to TRBD2 (5 bases). V lost 2 bases and J lost 0, with 9 bases in between. This CDR3 has 14 residues. From germline, CDR1 is SGHDT and CDR2 YYEEEE. CDR3 nucleotide sequence: TGTGCCAGCAGCTTCCGGGGATCCTCCTACGAGCAGTACTTC. It specifies CASSFRGSSYEQYF. Full variable domain (remainder filled in from reference TRBV5-6 and TRBJ2-7): DAGVTQSPTHLIKTRGQQVTLRCSPKSGHDTVSWYQQALGQGPQFIFQYYEEEERQRGNFPDRFSGHQFPNYSSELNVNALLLGDSALYLCASSFRGSSYEQYFGPGTRLTVT.

The J gene is TRBJ2-1, the V gene TRBV5-1, with a possible D match to TRBD1 (5 bases). CDR3 size: 15 residues. V shed 1 base and J shed 6 bases, with 14 bases lying between them. CDR1 and CDR2 from the germline V gene are SGHRS and YFSETQ. The CDR3 spells CASSLSREIVNEQFF. CDR3 coding DNA: TGCGCCAGCAGCTTGAGCAGGGAAATCGTCAATGAGCAGTTCTTC.

The gene calls are TRBV5-8 and TRBJ2-1; 10 bases agree with TRBD2. Per germline, CDR1 SGHTS and CDR2 YDEGEE. The junction had 11 bases not matched to a gene; V was cut back by 4 bases and J by 7 bases. The CDR3 totals 16 residues. DNA for the CDR3: TGTGCCAGCAGCGTTCTAGCGGGAGATTTTGAGAATGAGCAGTTCTTC. Encoded protein: CASSVLAGDFENEQFF.

The V call is TRBV7-9, the J call TRBJ2-2, with 16 positions matching TRBD2. The V gene end was trimmed by 5 bases and the J gene end by 7 bases; junction bases not matched to a gene: 7. This CDR3 has 17 amino acids. Germline CDR1 and CDR2: SEHNR and FQNEAQ (reference sequence). In DNA form, the CDR3 reads TGTGCCAGCAGCCCAGGGACTAGCGGGAGGGCCGACGGGGAGCTGTTTTTT. Its protein is CASSPGTSGRADGELFF. Together with reference TRBV7-9 and TRBJ2-2, the CDR3 gives the full variable domain: DTGVSQNPRHKITKRGQNVTFRCDPISEHNRLYWYRQTLGQGPEFLTYFQNEAQLEKSRLLSDRFSAERPKGSFSTLEIQRTEQGDSAMYLCASSPGTSGRADGELFFGEGSRLTVL.

The rearrangement joins TRBV7-8 to TRBJ1-5; D call uncertain. The CDR3 sequence is 12 residues long. V gave up 3 bases and J gave up 8 bases, with 8 bases separating them. The germline V gene has CDR1 SGHVS and CDR2 FQNEAQ. CDR3 DNA: TGTGCCAGCAGCTTCCCGTTGGAGCCCCAGCATTTT. Amino acids: CASSFPLEPQHF.

This chain joins TRBV28 and TRBJ2-2; 7 positions agree with TRBD2. This CDR3 spans 16 amino acids. Germline V gives CDR1 MDHEN, CDR2 SYDVKM. The J segment lost 1 base and the V segment lost 2 bases, leaving 4 bases of the junction unmatched. As DNA, the CDR3 is TGTGCCAGCAGTTTAGGAACTAGCGAGAACACCGGGGAGCTGTTTTTT. It is translated as CASSLGTSENTGELFF.

V usage is TRBV28 and J usage is TRBJ1-2, with 9 bases lining up with TRBD1. The CDR3 is made up of 16 amino acids. The germline CDR1 and CDR2 sequences are MDHEN and SYDVKM. V shed 5 bases and J 7 bases; nucleotides not matched to a gene: 14. The chain's CDR3 is CASSRPGTGLKGGYTF. The CDR3 nucleotides are TGTGCCAGCAGTCGTCCCGGGACAGGGTTGAAGGGTGGCTACACCTTC.

The chain joins TRBV13 to TRBJ2-2; TRBD2 might be the D (6 bases). The V end lost 5 bases, the J end lost 10 bases, and 11 bases lay between the germline ends. Per the germline V gene, CDR1 is PRHDT and CDR2 is FYEKMQ (reference sequence). CDR3 length: 12 amino acids. The CDR3 sequence: CASSAGGAELFF. The CDR3 coding sequence is TGTGCCAGCAGCGCCGGGGGTGCGGAGCTGTTTTTT.

With respect to this clone: The identical CDR3 is also encoded by other nucleotide sequences in the sample. The chain links TRBV29-1 to TRBJ2-1; perhaps TRBD2 as D (6 bases). Trimming shortened V by 6 bases and J by 9 bases, and 27 bases separated the two germline ends. The CDR3 is made up of 16 amino acids. Germline CDR1 is SQVTM and CDR2 is ANQGSEA. The CDR3 spells CSVPAPAGIRGGEQFF. CDR3 nucleotides: TGCAGCGTGCCCGCCCCGGCGGGAATAAGAGGAGGTGAGCAGTTCTTC.

V usage is TRBV25-1 and J usage is TRBJ2-2; TRBD2 agrees at 8 bases. The CDR3 is 18 residues long. The germline V gene encodes CDR1 MGHDK and CDR2 SYGVNS. Trimming at V came to 0 bases and at J to 3 bases, leaving 9 bases not matched to a gene. The CDR3 loop is CASSEYGPAGVYTGELFF. The CDR3 DNA is TGTGCCAGCAGTGAATATGGTCCAGCGGGAGTTTACACCGGGGAGCTGTTTTTT.

The rearrangement links TRBV25-1 to TRBJ2-1; unclear D gene. Trimming took 4 bases from V and 6 from J, leaving 7 bases between them. This CDR3 has 12 residues. Germline V lookup: CDR1 MGHDK, CDR2 SYGVNS. The CDR3 spells CASSGPGNEQFF. In DNA form, the CDR3 reads TGTGCCAGCAGTGGACCAGGCAATGAGCAGTTCTTC. The variable domain in full, completed from reference TRBV25-1 and TRBJ2-1, reads EADIYQTPRYLVIGTGKKITLECSQTMGHDKMYWYQQDPGMELHLIHYSYGVNSTEKGDLSSESTVSRIRTEHFPLTLESARPSHTSQYLCASSGPGNEQFFGPGTRLTVL.

This chain uses TRBV28 with TRBJ1-2; 7 positions match TRBD1. The CDR3 runs 13 residues. Germline CDR1 reads MDHEN; CDR2 reads SYDVKM. Trimming removed 6 bases from V and 3 bases from J; junction bases left unmatched: 4. This CDR3 reads CASSTTGDYGYTF. CDR3 DNA: TGTGCCAGCAGCACTACAGGGGACTATGGCTACACCTTC.

This chain links TRBV15 with TRBJ2-1; the match to TRBD2 covers 12 bases. The CDR3 is made up of 23 amino acids. V shed 4 bases, J shed 0 bases, and the junction held 22 bases outside the gene matches. Germline lookup yields CDR1 LNHNV and CDR2 YYDKDF (reference sequence). Here the CDR3 DNA reads TGTGCCACCAGCACGGGACTAGCGGGTTCCCGACGCCAAGGTTTGAGCTCCTACAATGAGCAGTTCTTC. Amino acids: CATSTGLAGSRRQGLSSYNEQFF. Supplemented by reference TRBV15 and TRBJ2-1, the full variable domain reads DAMVIQNPRYQVTQFGKPVTLSCSQTLNHNVMYWYQQKSSQAPKLLFHYYDKDFNNEADTPDNFQSRRPNTSFCFLDIRSPGLGDTAMYLCATSTGLAGSRRQGLSSYNEQFFGPGTRLTVL.

This clone was seen a single time. This chain joins TRBV29-1 and TRBJ1-1; D is ambiguous. Looked up from germline, CDR1 is SQVTM and CDR2 is ANQGSEA. The CDR3 is made up of 10 amino acids. V was shortened by 5 bases and J by 7 bases, with 8 bases between the two germline ends. The CDR3 is CSVYGIEAFF. The CDR3 bases are TGCAGCGTTTACGGGATTGAAGCTTTCTTT.